Following are 15 T cell receptor beta chains from one sample sequenced in a study of type 1 and type 2 diabetes patients. PCR was run on genomic DNA. Multiplex PCR with 30 forward and 13 reverse primers amplified the TCR beta CDR3. TCRdb passed the multiplex PCR reads through MiXCR, listing each CDR3 protein once. In the table there are under 300,000 distinct CDR3 sequences, approximately 45% of which are singletons. Sequencing used peripheral blood mononuclear cells (PBMCs). These receptors all stem from a man aged 18 to 30 with type 2 diabetes.

Details on this clonotype: The junction shows a germline mismatch at one end, possibly a read error. V and J are TRBV19 and TRBJ1-4, with 7 bases that match TRBD1. The CDR3 loop spans 14 amino acids. Per germline, CDR1 LNHDA and CDR2 SQIVND (reference sequence). CDR3 sequence: CASSIPGTDEKLFF. The CDR3, as DNA: TGTGCCAGTAGTATCCCCGGGACAGATGAGAAACTGTTTTTT.

This rearrangement joins TRBV6-5 to TRBJ1-1, with D hard to call. This CDR3 has 14 amino acids. The germline gives CDR1 MNHEY, CDR2 SVGAGI. Trimming took off 6 bases at V and 0 bases at J, with 11 bases between the two ends. CDR3 sequence (DNA): TGTGCCAGCAGCCGTTCACAGCTGAACACTGAAGCTTTCTTT. Amino acids: CASSRSQLNTEAFF.

The V gene is TRBV30, the J gene TRBJ1-1; no clear D. The CDR3 is 11 residues long. Germline CDR1 GTSNPN, CDR2 SVGIG (reference sequence). Trimming removed 0 bases from V and 5 bases from J, with 4 bases in between. The CDR3 DNA reads as TGTGCCTGGAGTGTAGAGACTGAAGCTTTCTTT. Its translation is CAWSVETEAFF.

The chain uses TRBV6-1 and TRBJ2-7, with a weak D call TRBD1 (5 bases). Trimming left V 5 bases short and J 5 bases short, with 16 bases between. The CDR3 sequence is 14 residues long. Germline loops: CDR1 MNHNS, CDR2 SASEGT. This CDR3 is CASSLIGQGHEQYF. The CDR3 DNA reads TGTGCCAGCAGTTTAATCGGCCAGGGCCACGAGCAGTACTTC.

The rearrangement joins TRBV5-1 to TRBJ2-7; no clear D. V lost 2 bases and J lost 0, with 12 bases in between. Germline V gives CDR1 SGHRS, CDR2 YFSETQ. CDR3 length equals 15 residues. In DNA form, the CDR3 reads TGCGCCAGCAGCTTCTCGGCAATACCCTCCTACGAGCAGTACTTC. It encodes CASSFSAIPSYEQYF.

The rearrangement uses TRBV29-1 and TRBJ2-7, with TRBD1 as a possible D gene (6 bases). This CDR3 comprises 14 residues. Per the germline V gene, CDR1 is SQVTM and CDR2 is ANQGSEA. Trimming took off 0 bases at V and 0 bases at J, with 9 bases between the two ends. CDR3 region: CSVEDRGRSYEQYF. CDR3 in DNA: TGCAGCGTTGAAGACAGGGGCCGCTCCTACGAGCAGTACTTC.

This clonotype was counted at least ten times. The J gene is TRBJ1-5, the V gene TRBV11-2; D unclear. CDR3 length: 13 amino acids. Deletions cut 1 base from V and 7 bases from J, with 8 bases between. Looked up from germline, CDR1 is SGHAT and CDR2 is FQNNGV. The CDR3 nucleotides are TGTGCCAGCAGCTTAGGCGGCGGACAGCCCCAGCATTTT. Residues: CASSLGGGQPQHF.

The chain joins TRBV9 to TRBJ2-7, with 9 nucleotides matching TRBD1. Trimming at V came to 0 bases and at J to 1 base, leaving 5 bases not matched to a gene. This CDR3 is 16 amino acids long. Germline values: CDR1 SGDLS, CDR2 YYNGEE. The CDR3 loop reads CASSVGVGTGSYEQYF. Here the CDR3 DNA reads TGTGCCAGCAGCGTAGGGGTCGGGACAGGGTCCTACGAGCAGTACTTC.

This chain connects TRBV28 to TRBJ2-5; D gene uncertain. Looked up from germline, CDR1 is MDHEN and CDR2 is SYDVKM. The V gene lost 2 bases and the J gene lost 5 bases, with 6 bases spanning the gap. The CDR3 totals 12 residues. CDR3 in amino acids: CASSLLRETQYF. The CDR3 coding sequence is TGTGCCAGCAGTTTACTAAGGGAGACCCAGTACTTC.

The chain couples TRBV10-3 to TRBJ1-2; TRBD1 is a possible D gene (5 bases). This CDR3 spans 14 amino acids. Germline CDR1 ENHRY, CDR2 SYGVKD. The V end was cut by 0 bases, the J end by 7 bases, with 12 bases between. The CDR3 nucleotides read TGTGCCATCAGTGAGTCCCAGGGAATTGGTGGCTACACCTTC. Its protein is CAISESQGIGGYTF.

This clonotype was observed a handful of times. One end of the junction does not line up with germline, which may come from a read error. The genes are TRBV6-5 and TRBJ2-3; TRBD2 aligns across 8 bases. Germline loops: CDR1 MNHEY, CDR2 SVGAGI. The CDR3 length is 15 residues. The DNA of the CDR3 is TGTGCCATCAGTGAGGAGCGGGGGAGCACAGATACGCAGTATTTT. Translated, it gives CAISEERGSTDTQYF.

This clonotype was recorded once. The V call is TRBV5-1, the J call TRBJ1-2; 7 nucleotides align to TRBD1. This CDR3 has 16 residues. The V segment lost 0 bases and the J segment 4 bases; nucleotides outside the gene matches: 9. Germline V gene data show CDR1 as SGHRS and CDR2 as YFSETQ. In DNA form, the CDR3 reads TGCGCCAGCAGCTTGGCAGGACAGGCCGGAGGCTATGGCTACACCTTC. The encoded protein is CASSLAGQAGGYGYTF. Based on the CDR3 plus reference TRBV5-1 and TRBJ1-2, the full variable domain is KAGVTQTPRYLIKTRGQQVTLSCSPISGHRSVSWYQQTPGQGLQFLFEYFSETQRNKGNFPGRFSGRQFSNSRSEMNVSTLELGDSALYLCASSLAGQAGGYGYTFGSGTRLTVV.

The chain is built from TRBV6-6 and TRBJ2-5; weak D call: TRBD2 (6 bases). This CDR3 spans 14 amino acids. The V end was cut by 0 bases, the J end by 4 bases, with 9 bases between. CDR1 and CDR2 from the germline V gene are MNHNY and SVGAGI (reference sequence). DNA for the CDR3: TGTGCCAGCAGTTACTCCGACGGGGGAGAGACCCAGTACTTC. It yields the protein CASSYSDGGETQYF.

This chain links TRBV20-1 with TRBJ2-7; D gene unclear. Germline assignment: CDR1 DFQATT and CDR2 SNEGSKA (reference sequence). V was trimmed by 3 bases and J by 3 bases, leaving 6 bases between them. The CDR3 has 11 amino acids. CDR3 sequence reads: CSARGVYEQYF. DNA for the CDR3: TGCAGTGCTAGGGGTGTCTACGAGCAGTACTTC.

There are many counts of this clonotype. Written as DNA, the CDR3 is TGTGCCAGCCTTCCCGGACAGGGGGGATCACCCCTCCACTTT. Its protein product is CASLPGQGGSPLHF. The chain links TRBV6-1 to TRBJ1-6, with TRBD1 identical over 10 bases. J lost 10 bases, V lost 8 bases, and 8 bases had no gene match. The CDR3 is made up of 14 amino acids. The germline gives CDR1 MNHNS, CDR2 SASEGT.